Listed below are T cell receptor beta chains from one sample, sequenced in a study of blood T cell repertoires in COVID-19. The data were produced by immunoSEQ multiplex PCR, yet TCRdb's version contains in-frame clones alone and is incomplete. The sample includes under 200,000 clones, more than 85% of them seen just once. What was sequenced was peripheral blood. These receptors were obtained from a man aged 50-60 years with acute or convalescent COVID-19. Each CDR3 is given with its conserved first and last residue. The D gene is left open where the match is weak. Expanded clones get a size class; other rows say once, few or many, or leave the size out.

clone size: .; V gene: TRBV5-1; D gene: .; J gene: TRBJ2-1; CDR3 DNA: TGCGCCACCTACGAAGGGGGAGTGGGTAATGAGCAGTTCTTC; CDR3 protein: CATYEGGVGNEQFF
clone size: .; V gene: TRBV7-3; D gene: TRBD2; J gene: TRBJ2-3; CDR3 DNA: TGTGCCAGCAGCTCCCAACCTAGCGGGCCCGATAGCACAGATACGCAGTATTTT; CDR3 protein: CASSSQPSGPDSTDTQYF
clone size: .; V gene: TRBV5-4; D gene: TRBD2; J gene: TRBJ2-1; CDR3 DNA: TGTGCCAGCAGCTTGGGGGCGGGACTAGCTCCCAATGAGCAGTTCTTC; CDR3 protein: CASSLGAGLAPNEQFF
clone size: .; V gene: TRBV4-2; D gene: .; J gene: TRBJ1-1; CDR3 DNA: TGTGCCAGCAGCCAACAAACAGGGCGGCACACTGAAGCTTTCTTT; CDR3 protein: CASSQQTGRHTEAFF
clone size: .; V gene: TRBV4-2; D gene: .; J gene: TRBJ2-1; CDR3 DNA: TGTGCCAGCAGCCGGGAGAGTAGGGCCAATGAGCAGTTCTTC; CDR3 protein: CASSRESRANEQFF
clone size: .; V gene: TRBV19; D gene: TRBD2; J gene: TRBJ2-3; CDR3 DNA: TGTGCCAGTAGTCGCACTTACAGGACTAGCGGGAGGGACTCATTAGATACGCAGTATTTT; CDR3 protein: CASSRTYRTSGRDSLDTQYF
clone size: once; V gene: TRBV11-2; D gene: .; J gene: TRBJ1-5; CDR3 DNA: TGTGCCAGCAGCTTAGTGATGGGGCCGAATCAGCCCCAGCATTTT; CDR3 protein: CASSLVMGPNQPQHF
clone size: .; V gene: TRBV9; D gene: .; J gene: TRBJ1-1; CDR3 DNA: TGTGCCAGCAGCGTAGATTCAGGGGTAGGCACTGAAGCTTTCTTT; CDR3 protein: CASSVDSGVGTEAFF
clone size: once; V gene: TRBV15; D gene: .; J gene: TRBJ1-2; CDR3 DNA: TGTGCCACCAGTCCGAGGGCACTCCACGACTATGGCTACACCTTC; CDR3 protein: CATSPRALHDYGYTF
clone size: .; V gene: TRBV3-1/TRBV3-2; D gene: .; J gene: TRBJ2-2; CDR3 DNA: TGTGCCAGCTTGAGGGAAATGACCGGGGAGCTGTTTTTT; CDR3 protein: CASLREMTGELFF
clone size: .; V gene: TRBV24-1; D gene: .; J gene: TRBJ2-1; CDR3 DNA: TGTGCCACCAGTGATTCTGGGGCTAGCGATCTACACAATGAGCAGTTCTTC; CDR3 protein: CATSDSGASDLHNEQFF
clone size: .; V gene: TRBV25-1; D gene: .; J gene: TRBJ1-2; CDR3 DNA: TGTGCCAGCAGTGCGTCAGGCTCTAACTATGGCTACACCTTC; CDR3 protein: CASSASGSNYGYTF
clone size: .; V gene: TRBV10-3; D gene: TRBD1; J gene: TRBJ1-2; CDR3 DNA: TGTGCCATCAGTTTGGGACAGGGACAGGGCTACACCTTC; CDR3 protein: CAISLGQGQGYTF
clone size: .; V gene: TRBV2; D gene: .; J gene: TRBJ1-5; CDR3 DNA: TGTGCCAGCAGTGGTGGGACAATTAGCAATCAGCCCCAGCATTTT; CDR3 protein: CASSGGTISNQPQHF
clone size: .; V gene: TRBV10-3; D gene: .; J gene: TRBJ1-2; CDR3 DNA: TGTGCCATCAGTGATCCCAGGGTTTATGGCTACACCTTC; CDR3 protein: CAISDPRVYGYTF
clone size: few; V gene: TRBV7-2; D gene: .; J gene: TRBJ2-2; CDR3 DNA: TGTGCCAGCAGCTTAGTTAGACTGATGGGAGAGAGCGGGGAGCTGTTTTTT; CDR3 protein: CASSLVRLMGESGELFF
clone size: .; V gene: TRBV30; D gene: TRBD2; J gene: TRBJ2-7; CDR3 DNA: TGTGCCTGGTCCCTGGGACTAGGAAGCTACGAGCAGTACTTC; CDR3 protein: CAWSLGLGSYEQYF
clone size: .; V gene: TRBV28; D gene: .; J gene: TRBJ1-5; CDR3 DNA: TGTGCCAGCAGTTTACCACTAGTGGGTCAGCCCCAGCATTTT; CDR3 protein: CASSLPLVGQPQHF
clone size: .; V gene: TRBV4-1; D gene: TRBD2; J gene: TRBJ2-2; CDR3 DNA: TGCGCCAGCAGCCATTCACTAGCGGCTAAGGACACCGGGGAGCTGTTTTTT; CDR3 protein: CASSHSLAAKDTGELFF
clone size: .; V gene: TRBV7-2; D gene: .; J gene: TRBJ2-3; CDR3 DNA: TGTGCCAGCAGCTTACGGGGAGGCCCAGATACGCAGTATTTT; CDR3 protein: CASSLRGGPDTQYF
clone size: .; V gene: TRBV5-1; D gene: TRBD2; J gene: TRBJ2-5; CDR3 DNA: TGCGCCAGCAGCCCCGGGACTAGCGGAGAGACCCAGTACTTC; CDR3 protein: CASSPGTSGETQYF
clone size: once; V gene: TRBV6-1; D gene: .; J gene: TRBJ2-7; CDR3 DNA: TGTGCCAGCAGTGAAGCAAGGACAGAATACTACGAGCAGTACTTC; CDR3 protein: CASSEARTEYYEQYF
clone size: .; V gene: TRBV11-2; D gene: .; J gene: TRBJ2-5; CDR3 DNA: TGTGCCAGCAGCTTAGCCCCCGGGGGCCAAGAGACCCAGTACTTC; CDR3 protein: CASSLAPGGQETQYF
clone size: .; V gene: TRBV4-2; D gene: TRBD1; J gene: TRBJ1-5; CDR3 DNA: TGTGCCAGCAGCCTAGACAGGGCTGGCAATCAGCCCCAGCATTTT; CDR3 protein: CASSLDRAGNQPQHF
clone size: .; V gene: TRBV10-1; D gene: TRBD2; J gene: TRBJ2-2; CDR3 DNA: TGCGCCAGCAGCCCTAGCGGGAGGGCCCCTGGCGGGGAGCTGTTTTTT; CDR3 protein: CASSPSGRAPGGELFF
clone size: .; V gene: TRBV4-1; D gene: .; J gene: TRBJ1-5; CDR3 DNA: TGCGCCAGCAGCCAAGACGGCACAGATCAGCCCCAGCATTTT; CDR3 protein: CASSQDGTDQPQHF
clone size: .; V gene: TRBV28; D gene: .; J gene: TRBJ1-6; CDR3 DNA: TGTGCCAGCATAAGAGCGAACTCCTATAATTCACCCCTCCACTTT; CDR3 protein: CASIRANSYNSPLHF
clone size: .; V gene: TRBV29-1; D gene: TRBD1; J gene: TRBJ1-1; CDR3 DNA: TGCAGCGTCCGCAGGGGGCCGAACACTGAAGCTTTCTTT; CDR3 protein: CSVRRGPNTEAFF
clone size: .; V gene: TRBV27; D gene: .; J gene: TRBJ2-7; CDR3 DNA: TGTGCCAGCAGTAGTCCCGGGCGGGTGAGCTCCTACGAGCAGTACTTC; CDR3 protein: CASSSPGRVSSYEQYF
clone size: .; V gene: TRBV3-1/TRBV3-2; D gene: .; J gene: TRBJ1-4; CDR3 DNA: TGTGCCAGCAGTCAGGGCGGGGACTTGGCTGAAAAACTGTTTTTT; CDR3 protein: CASSQGGDLAEKLFF
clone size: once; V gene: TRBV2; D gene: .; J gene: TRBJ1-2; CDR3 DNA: TGTGCCAGCAGTGGGACCGGACACGATGGCTACACCTTC; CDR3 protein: CASSGTGHDGYTF
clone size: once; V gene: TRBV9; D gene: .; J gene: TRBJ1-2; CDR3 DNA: TGTGCCAGCAGCCCCAGCGGGGGAGGCCATGGCTACACCTTC; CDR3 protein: CASSPSGGGHGYTF
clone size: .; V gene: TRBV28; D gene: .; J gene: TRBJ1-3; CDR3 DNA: TGTGCCAGCAGTTTGCTTACAGCTGGAAACACCATATATTTT; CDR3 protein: CASSLLTAGNTIYF
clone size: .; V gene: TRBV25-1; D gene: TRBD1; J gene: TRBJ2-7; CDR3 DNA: TGTGCCAGCAGTGGGACAGGGTACGAGCAGTACTTC; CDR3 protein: CASSGTGYEQYF
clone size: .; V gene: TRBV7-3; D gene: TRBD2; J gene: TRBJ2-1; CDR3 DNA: TGTGCCAGCAGCTTAATGGCTAGCGGTTCCTACAATGAGCAGTTCTTC; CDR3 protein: CASSLMASGSYNEQFF
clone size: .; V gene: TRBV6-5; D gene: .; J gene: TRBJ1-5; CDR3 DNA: TGTGCCACCAAGACCCGGGGGGCAAGCAATCAGCCCCAGCATTTT; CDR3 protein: CATKTRGASNQPQHF
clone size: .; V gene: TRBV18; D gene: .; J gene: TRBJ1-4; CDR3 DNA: TGTGCCAGCTCACCACCACCCGGTAATGAAAAACTGTTTTTT; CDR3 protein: CASSPPPGNEKLFF
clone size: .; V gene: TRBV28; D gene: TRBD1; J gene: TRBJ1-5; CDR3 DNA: TGTGCCAGCAGTTACCGCAGGGGGTACCGGAGCAATCAGCCCCAGCATTTT; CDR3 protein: CASSYRRGYRSNQPQHF
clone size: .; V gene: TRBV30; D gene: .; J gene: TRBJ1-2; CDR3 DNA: TGTGCCTGGACAGGGGCCCCGGGTGGCTACACCTTC; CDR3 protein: CAWTGAPGGYTF
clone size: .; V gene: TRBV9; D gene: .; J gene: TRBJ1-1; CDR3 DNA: TGTGCCAGCAGCGTGCAGGGGTTGTCGGCTGAAGCTTTCTTT; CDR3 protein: CASSVQGLSAEAFF
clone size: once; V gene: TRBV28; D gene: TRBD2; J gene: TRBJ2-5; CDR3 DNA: TGTGCCAGCAGTTTATGGGTTAGCGGGGACATCCAAGAGACCCAGTACTTC; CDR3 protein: CASSLWVSGDIQETQYF
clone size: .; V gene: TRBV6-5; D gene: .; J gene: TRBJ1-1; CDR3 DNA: TGTGCCAGCAGTTACTTCCGGGGGTCGGGGACTGAAGCTTTCTTT; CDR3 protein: CASSYFRGSGTEAFF
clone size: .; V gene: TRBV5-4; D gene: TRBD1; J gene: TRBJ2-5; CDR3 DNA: TGTGCCAGCAGCCCCGGACAGGGCAGGGAGGAGACCCAGTACTTC; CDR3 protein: CASSPGQGREETQYF
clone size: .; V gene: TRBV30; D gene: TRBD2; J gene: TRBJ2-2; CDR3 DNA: TGTGCCTGGAGGACATTCGCGGGGGCCGGGGAGCTGTTTTTT; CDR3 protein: CAWRTFAGAGELFF
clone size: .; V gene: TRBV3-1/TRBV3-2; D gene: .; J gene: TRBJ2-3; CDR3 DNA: TGTGCCAGCAGCCAAGACGAGAGATCGCAGTATTTT; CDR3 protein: CASSQDERSQYF
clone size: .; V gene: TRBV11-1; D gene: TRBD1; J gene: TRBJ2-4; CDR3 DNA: TGTGCCAGCAGCCGGCAGGGCAGGGGGAACATTCAGTACTTC; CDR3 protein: CASSRQGRGNIQYF
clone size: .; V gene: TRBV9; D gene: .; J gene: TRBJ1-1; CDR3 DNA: TGTGCCAGCAGCGTAGAGAGGGTCGGGGTAGCTTTCTTT; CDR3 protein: CASSVERVGVAFF
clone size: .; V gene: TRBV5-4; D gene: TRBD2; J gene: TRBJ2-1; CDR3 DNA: TGTGCCAGCAGCGCTGGGACTAGCGGCTTCTACAATGAGCAGTTCTTC; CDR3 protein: CASSAGTSGFYNEQFF
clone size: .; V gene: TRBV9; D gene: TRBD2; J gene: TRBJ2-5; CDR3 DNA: TGTGCCAGCAGCGGGGGGGGAGGCCGCTGGGGCGAGACCCAGTACTTC; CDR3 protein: CASSGGGGRWGETQYF
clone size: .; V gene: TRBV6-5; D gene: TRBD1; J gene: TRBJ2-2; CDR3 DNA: TGTGCCAGCTGGGACAGGGCGAACACCGGGGAGCTGTTTTTT; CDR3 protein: CASWDRANTGELFF
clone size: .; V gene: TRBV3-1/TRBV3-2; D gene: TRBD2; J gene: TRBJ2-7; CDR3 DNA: TGTGCCAGCAGCCAAGATCCCCGGACTAGCGGGAGCTCCTACGAGCAGTACTTC; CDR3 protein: CASSQDPRTSGSSYEQYF
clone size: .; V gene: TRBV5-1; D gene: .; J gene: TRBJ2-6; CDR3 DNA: TGCGCCAGCAGCTTGGGACTCTCTGGGGCCAACGTCCTGACTTTC; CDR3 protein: CASSLGLSGANVLTF
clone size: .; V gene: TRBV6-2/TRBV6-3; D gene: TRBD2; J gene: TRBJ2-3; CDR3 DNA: TGTGCCAGCAGTTACTCGAGAGGCGGGGGGGCGCGTGATACGCAGTATTTT; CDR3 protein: CASSYSRGGGARDTQYF